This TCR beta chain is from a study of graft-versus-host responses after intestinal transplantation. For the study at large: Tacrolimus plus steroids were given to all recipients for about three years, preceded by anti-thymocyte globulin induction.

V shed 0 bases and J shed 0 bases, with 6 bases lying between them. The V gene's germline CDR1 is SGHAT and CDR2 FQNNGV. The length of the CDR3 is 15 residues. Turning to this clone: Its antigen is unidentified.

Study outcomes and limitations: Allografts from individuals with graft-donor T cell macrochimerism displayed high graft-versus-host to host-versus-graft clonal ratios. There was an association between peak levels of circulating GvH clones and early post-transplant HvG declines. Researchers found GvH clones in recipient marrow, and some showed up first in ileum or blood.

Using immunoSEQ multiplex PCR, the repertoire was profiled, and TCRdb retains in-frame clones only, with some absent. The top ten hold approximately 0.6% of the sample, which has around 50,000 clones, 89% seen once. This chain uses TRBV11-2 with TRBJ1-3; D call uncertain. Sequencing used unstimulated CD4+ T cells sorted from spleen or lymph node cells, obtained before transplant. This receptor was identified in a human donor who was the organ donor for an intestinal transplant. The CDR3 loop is CASSLEGSSGNTIYF. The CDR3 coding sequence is TGTGCCAGCAGCTTAGAAGGGAGCTCTGGAAACACCATATATTTT.